These 19 T cell receptor beta chains originate from one sample sequenced in a study of blood T cell repertoires in COVID-19. Profiling relied on immunoSEQ multiplex PCR, and the TCRdb table lists in-frame clones only, not all of them. The sample contains around 97,000 clones, almost 85% of which appear only once. Sequencing used peripheral blood. Receptors originate from a man aged 65-85 years with acute or convalescent COVID-19.

V and J are TRBV9 and TRBJ2-3; D ambiguous. CDR1 is SGDLS, CDR2 YYNGEE, per germline. The ends were cut back, 4 bases at V and 6 bases at J, with 9 bases in the middle. The CDR3 extends over 12 amino acids. In DNA, the CDR3 is TGTGCCAGCAGCCTCCACTTGGATACGCAGTATTTT. Its protein is CASSLHLDTQYF.

The rearrangement uses TRBV5-6 and TRBJ1-1; maybe TRBD1 (5 bases). V gave up 2 bases and J gave up 0 bases, with 17 bases separating them. The germline gives CDR1 SGHDT, CDR2 YYEEEE. This CDR3 has 17 residues. CDR3 sequence reads: CASSFGQGLNLNTEAFF. CDR3 sequence (DNA): TGTGCCAGCAGCTTTGGCCAGGGACTTAACCTGAACACTGAAGCTTTCTTT.

This sequence joins TRBV7-6 and TRBJ2-7; the D gene is possibly TRBD1 (6 bases). The germline V gene has CDR1 SGHVS and CDR2 FNYEAQ. This CDR3 spans 15 amino acids. Trimming removed 0 bases at V and 3 bases at J, with 12 bases between. In nucleotides, the CDR3 is TGTGCCAGCAGCTTAGCTACCGGGACACACTACGAGCAGTACTTC. Protein: CASSLATGTHYEQYF.

The CDR3 sequence: CASSLQGGTTNEKLFF. The CDR3 DNA reads TGTGCCAGCTCGCTACAGGGGGGGACAACTAATGAAAAACTGTTTTTT. The chain is built from TRBV18 and TRBJ1-4; 8 bases match TRBD1. After removal of 6 bases from V and 0 bases from J, the junction contained 6 bases not matched to a gene. The germline V gene encodes CDR1 KGHSH and CDR2 LQKENI. The CDR3 covers 16 residues.

The V and J genes are TRBV4-1 and TRBJ1-1, with TRBD1 matching 10 bases. The CDR3 totals 16 residues. J was trimmed by 0 bases and V by 8 bases; bases with no gene match: 9. The germline CDR1 and CDR2 sequences are MGHRA and YSYEKL. The CDR3 region has the DNA TGCGCCAGCTACCCGAGGACAGGGGGAATGAACACTGAAGCTTTCTTT. It encodes CASYPRTGGMNTEAFF.

The rearrangement links TRBV30 to TRBJ2-3, with a weak D call TRBD1 (5 bases). Germline CDR1 reads GTSNPN; CDR2 reads SVGIG (reference sequence). CDR3 length: 15 amino acids. The V and J ends lost 1 base and 4 bases respectively, with 15 bases between them. DNA of the CDR3: TGTGCCTGGAGTGGCGACAGCCAGGGTTCAGATACGCAGTATTTT. As protein: CAWSGDSQGSDTQYF.

The rearrangement joins TRBV13 to TRBJ1-2, with a weak D call TRBD1 (5 bases). Germline CDR1 and CDR2: PRHDT and FYEKMQ (reference sequence). CDR3 size: 13 residues. V was clipped by 2 bases and J by 8 bases, with 12 bases between them. CDR3 nucleotides: TGTGCCAGCAGCTTATTCGGGGGAGGAGGCTACACCTTC. This codes for CASSLFGGGGYTF.

The CDR3 nucleotides read TGCAGTGCTAGTAACAGGGGCAATCAGCCCCAGCATTTT. Translated, it gives CSASNRGNQPQHF. The chain uses TRBV20-1 and TRBJ1-5; D may be TRBD1 (6 bases). There are 13 residues in the CDR3. The V gene lost 3 bases and the J gene lost 2 bases, with 8 bases spanning the gap. CDR1 and CDR2 (germline): DFQATT, SNEGSKA (reference sequence).

The V call is TRBV7-9, the J call TRBJ1-3, with D unclear. Germline V lookup: CDR1 SEHNR, CDR2 FQNEAQ (reference sequence). V lost 4 bases to trimming and J lost 0 bases, with 7 bases between them. The length of the CDR3 is 14 residues. As DNA, the CDR3 is TGTGCCAGCAGCTCGTCAGGCTCTGGAAACACCATATATTTT. It codes for CASSSSGSGNTIYF.

This clone is a singleton in its sample. The chain joins TRBV30 to TRBJ1-2; 10 bases match TRBD1. With V trimmed by 2 bases and J by 8 bases, 11 bases remained unmatched. The germline CDR1 and CDR2 sequences are GTSNPN and SVGIG (reference sequence). CDR3 length: 15 residues. This chain's CDR3 is CAWSIPGQGTGGYTF. The CDR3 region has the DNA TGTGCCTGGAGTATTCCGGGACAGGGGACTGGCGGCTACACCTTC.

CDR3 loop: CSASWQGAGKTQYF. The CDR3 DNA sequence: TGCAGTGCTAGTTGGCAGGGGGCAGGGAAGACCCAGTACTTC. The V gene is TRBV20-1, the J gene TRBJ2-5, with 8 bases lining up with TRBD1. This CDR3 comprises 14 residues. After removal of 3 bases from V and 6 bases from J, the junction contained 9 bases not matched to a gene. CDR1 is DFQATT and CDR2 is SNEGSKA in the germline V gene (reference sequence).

The chain couples TRBV3-1 (or the pseudogene TRBV3-2) to TRBJ2-7, with 9 bases that match TRBD2. Per the germline V gene, CDR1 is LGHDT and CDR2 is YNNKEL (reference sequence). This CDR3 comprises 18 residues. The ends lost 0 bases at V and 7 bases at J; junction bases unmatched: 16. This CDR3 is CASSQDLGTGLAWNEQYF. The CDR3 nucleotides are TGTGCCAGCAGCCAAGATCTTGGGACCGGACTAGCGTGGAATGAGCAGTACTTC.

This chain links TRBV5-1 with TRBJ2-7, with 13 bases that match TRBD2. The CDR3 runs 16 residues. Trimming at V came to 2 bases and at J to 1 base, leaving 3 bases not matched to a gene. The germline V gene has CDR1 SGHRS and CDR2 YFSETQ. In DNA, the CDR3 is TGCGCCAGCAGCTTACTAGCGGGGGGGGAATCCTACGAGCAGTACTTC. Translated: CASSLLAGGESYEQYF.

This clone occurred once. This rearrangement joins TRBV18 to TRBJ2-1; 7 bases are a match to TRBD2. The CDR3 extends over 18 amino acids. V was clipped by 1 base and J by 2 bases; unmatched bases: 11. From germline, CDR1 is KGHSH and CDR2 LQKENI. CDR3 nucleotides: TGTGCCAGCTCACCACAGTCGATCGGACTAGGGGCCTACAATGAGCAGTTCTTC. Protein sequence: CASSPQSIGLGAYNEQFF.

The V gene is TRBV19, the J gene TRBJ2-1; TRBD2 is a possible D gene (6 bases). Deletions cut 4 bases from V and 6 bases from J, with 13 bases between. Germline CDR1 and CDR2: LNHDA and SQIVND (reference sequence). This CDR3 region has 14 residues. The CDR3 nucleotides are TGTGCCAGTAGTAAGGGCGGCGGGACCAATGAGCAGTTCTTC. It is translated as CASSKGGGTNEQFF.

V and J are TRBV9 and TRBJ2-1; 12 bases agree with TRBD2. This CDR3 comprises 18 residues. With V trimmed by 0 bases and J by 1 base, 5 bases remained unmatched. Germline loops: CDR1 SGDLS, CDR2 YYNGEE. The CDR3 protein is CASSVVGLAGRSYNEQFF. As DNA, the CDR3 is TGTGCCAGCAGCGTAGTGGGACTAGCGGGCCGTTCCTACAATGAGCAGTTCTTC.

This clone has a single count. V is TRBV12-3 or TRBV12-4 and J is TRBJ2-5; D is ambiguous. The CDR3 length is 13 residues. Trimming removed 3 bases from V and 4 bases from J, with 9 bases in between. The CDR3 nucleotides are TGTGCCAGCAGTTTCCTAGGCAGAGAGACCCAGTACTTC. It yields the protein CASSFLGRETQYF.

The rearrangement uses TRBV18 and TRBJ1-4; 7 nucleotides align to TRBD1. Germline V CDR1 and CDR2: KGHSH, LQKENI. CDR3 size: 15 residues. V trimming: 6 bases; J trimming: 4 bases; junction bases outside the gene matches: 8. The DNA for the CDR3 is TGTGCCAGCTCGGAAGGGACAGCCATTAATGAAAAACTGTTTTTT. Its translation is CASSEGTAINEKLFF. The variable domain in full, with the rest retrieved from reference TRBV18 and TRBJ1-4, is NAGVMQNPRHLVRRRGQEARLRCSPMKGHSHVYWYRQLPEEGLKFMVYLQKENIIDESGMPKERFSAEFPKEGPSILRIQQVVRGDSAAYFCASSEGTAINEKLFFGSGTQLSVL.

The rearrangement joins TRBV5-1 to TRBJ2-1, with a tentative D call TRBD2 (5 bases). Germline loops: CDR1 SGHRS, CDR2 YFSETQ. The V and J ends lost 5 bases and 0 bases respectively, with 6 bases between them. The CDR3 is made up of 13 amino acids. The CDR3 region is CASSTSSYNEQFF. CDR3 in DNA: TGCGCCAGCAGTACTAGCTCCTACAATGAGCAGTTCTTC.